This is a list of T cell receptor beta chains from one sample in a study of post-analysis software for immune sequencing data. MiXCR, run by TCRdb on the PCR reads, gives a single entry per CDR3 protein. The sample contains 350,000 to 500,000 distinct CDR3 sequences, 30% to 40% of which appear only once. Sequenced material: blood. These receptors were taken from a girl aged 2 to 9 with multiple sclerosis. CDR3s include the opening cysteine and the closing phenylalanine or tryptophan. A D gene is named only where the DNA matches it firmly. The listing skips clone size in some rows; elsewhere it reads once, few, many or a size class.

d_gene	v_gene	abundance	len	j_gene	CDR3aa	CDR3nt
TRBD2	TRBV7-8	-	15	TRBJ2-3	CASSFSGGNTDTQYF	TGTGCCAGCAGCTTTAGCGGGGGGAACACAGATACGCAGTATTTT
TRBD2	TRBV6-1	-	16	TRBJ2-7	CASRSRIGTSASGQYF	TGTGCCAGCAGAAGTAGGATCGGGACTAGTGCGTCGGGGCAGTACTTC
-	TRBV5-5	-	16	TRBJ2-1	CASSTGGSGALNEQFF	TGTGCCAGCAGCACAGGAGGATCAGGGGCGTTGAATGAGCAGTTCTTC
-	TRBV13	-	14	TRBJ2-4	CASSFTGSKNIQYF	TGTGCCAGCAGCTTTACAGGGTCCAAAAACATTCAGTACTTC
-	TRBV29-1	-	13	TRBJ2-7	CSARGQTNYEQYF	TGCAGCGCCCGTGGGCAGACTAACTACGAGCAGTACTTC
-	TRBV4-1	-	16	TRBJ2-3	CASSQVDETFTDTQYF	TGCGCCAGCAGCCAAGTGGACGAAACTTTCACAGATACGCAGTATTTT
TRBD1	TRBV7-9	-	15	TRBJ2-7	CASSQQTGGLGEQYF	TGTGCCAGCAGCCAACAAACAGGGGGCTTGGGAGAGCAGTACTTC
-	TRBV7-3	few	14	TRBJ2-1	CASSLQGSNNEQFF	TGTGCCAGCAGCTTACAAGGCTCCAACAATGAGCAGTTCTTC
TRBD1	TRBV12-3/TRBV12-4	-	16	TRBJ1-2	CASSPPGTGTGYGYTF	TGTGCCAGCAGCCCCCCAGGGACAGGCACGGGGTATGGCTACACCTTC
-	TRBV20-1	-	14	TRBJ2-7	CSARGLSSYYEQYF	TGCAGTGCTAGAGGGCTCTCATCGTACTACGAGCAGTACTTC
-	TRBV29-1	-	12	TRBJ1-1	CSARPPDTEAFF	TGCAGCGCCCGTCCCCCCGACACTGAAGCTTTCTTT
-	TRBV6-2/TRBV6-3	-	13	TRBJ2-7	CASSFNRGNEQYF	TGTGCCAGCAGTTTTAACCGGGGGAATGAGCAGTACTTC
-	TRBV7-9	-	13	TRBJ2-1	CASSLWGAAEQFF	TGTGCCAGCAGCTTGTGGGGGGCCGCTGAGCAGTTCTTC
-	TRBV18	few	19	TRBJ2-4	CASSPRRYDGDEGKNIQYF	TGTGCCAGCTCACCACGACGGTATGACGGTGATGAGGGCAAAAACATTCAGTACTTC